This TCR beta chain was sequenced for a study of cytomegalovirus exposure and HLA in healthy donors. Study conclusions and caveats: In vitro confirmation showed a few CMV-associated chains to be CMV antigen specific.

About this clone: Antigen specificity is unknown.

Use of 60 Vbeta and 13 Jbeta primers characterized the PCR. Method: immunoSEQ multiplex PCR; TCRdb's copy keeps in-frame clones and lacks some. The sample shows 95,000 to 150,000 clones, roughly 80% of them seen only once. The sequenced material came from PBMCs. This TCR was sampled from a woman between 40 and 55 years old in good health and CMV-seropositive.

CDR3 in DNA: TGCGCCAGCAGCTCCTCATCAACAGGGTGCGGCTACACCTTC. This codes for CASSSSSTGCGYTF. J is TRBJ1-2 and V is TRBV5-1, with a possible D match to TRBD1 (6 bases). V lost 3 bases to trimming and J lost 8 bases, with 17 bases between them. The germline gives CDR1 SGHRS, CDR2 YFSETQ. This CDR3 contains 14 residues.